Each of the 18 T cell receptor beta chains below was sequenced from the same sample in a study of CD8+ T cells in alopecia areata (dated 2018 in TCRdb). The receptor library was made with the immunoSEQ multiplex PCR assay. For TCR sequencing, RNA was extracted from every sample and reverse transcribed into cDNA to serve as template. Entries here come from immuneACCESS through TCRdb and include only in-frame sequences with V and J called. Some clones fail to appear in such tables; in the studies checked, an unresolved V gene covers under half of the shortfall, and the cause of the remainder is unknown. With around 300,000 clones recorded, this sample contains no clone counted only once. The ten largest make up more than 0.95% of the sample. Pooled mouse cutaneous lymph node cells were stained for CD4, CD8alpha, NKG2D, NKG2ACE and other markers and were then sorted on a BD Influx. Material: CD4+ T cells sorted from a lymph node. The receptors were gathered from a C3H/HeJ mouse with alopecia areata. Regarding MHC type, mice of this strain are H2-k.

To note about this clone: The gene names given are mouse names. The read halts 4 residues ahead of the CDR3 end, with the missing end drawn from the germline J gene. The gene calls are TRBV13-1 and TRBJ2-1; 8 nucleotides agree with TRBD2. V was clipped by 1 base and J by 0 bases; unmatched bases: 3. Germline lookup yields CDR1 NSHNY and CDR2 SYGAGN. The CDR3 consists of 16 residues. The CDR3 is CASSDRTGNNYAEQFF. CDR3 DNA (partial): TGTGCCAGCAGTGATCGGACTGGGAATAACTATGCT.

This clone was recorded a few times. Gene names denote mouse genes. Read sequence stops 3 residues before the CDR3 end, and the germline J gene provides the missing end. The chain uses TRBV13-1 and TRBJ1-6; TRBD1 agrees at 7 bases. TRBJ1-6 is flagged as an ORF with uncertain function. The CDR3 runs 14 residues. Germline trimming cut 4 bases from V and 5 bases from J; bases unmatched to any gene: 3. Per germline, CDR1 NSHNY and CDR2 SYGAGN. The sequenced CDR3 bases are TGTGCCAGCAGTCTGACAGGGCATAATTCGCCC. This translates into CASSLTGHNSP. The whole CDR3 sequence reads CASSLTGHNSPLYF.

This clone was counted a few times. Gene labels here are mouse ones. The CDR3 extends 4 residues past the end of the read, so its final part is completed from the germline J gene. The V and J genes are TRBV13-3 and TRBJ2-5, with TRBD1 as a possible D gene (6 bases). The CDR3 runs 12 residues. Looked up from germline, CDR1 is NNHDY and CDR2 is SYVADS. This CDR3 reads CASSRGSDTQYF. Incomplete CDR3 DNA: TGTGCCAGCAGCAGGGGATCGGAC.

Concerning this clone itself: Mouse gene names apply. Read coverage stops 4 residues before the CDR3 terminus; the germline J gene supplies the remainder. The chain employs TRBV13-1 and TRBJ1-1; TRBD1 matches at 11 bases. The CDR3 loop spans 14 amino acids. Trimming at V came to 5 bases and at J to 4 bases, leaving 4 bases not matched to a gene. Germline V gives CDR1 NSHNY, CDR2 SYGAGN. Incomplete CDR3 DNA: TGTGCCAGCAGCTCGGGACAGGGGGGCACA. Protein: CASSSGQGGT. The entire CDR3 protein reads CASSSGQGGTEVFF.

This clone was counted between two and nine times. The gene symbols are mouse symbols. The sequence runs out 4 residues before the end of the CDR3; the remainder is reconstructed from the germline J gene. The J gene is TRBJ2-5, the V gene TRBV31; D perhaps matches TRBD1 (6 bases). The V and J ends lost 0 bases and 0 bases respectively, with 10 bases between them. The germline gives CDR1 GKSSPN, CDR2 SITVG. The length of the CDR3 is 15 residues. CDR3 bases read: TGTGCCTGGAGTCTAAACAGGGTTAACCAAGAC. Its protein is CAWSLNRVNQD. The complete CDR3 sequence is CAWSLNRVNQDTQYF.

This clone appeared a few times. Gene names and germline refer to mouse. The read finishes 4 residues shy of the CDR3 end, and the germline J gene is used to complete it. The sample contains more than one DNA sequence encoding this CDR3. The rearrangement joins TRBV5 to TRBJ2-2; possible D gene TRBD1, 5 bases. The ends were cut back, 1 base at V and 3 bases at J, with 6 bases in the middle. In germline, CDR1 is LGHNA, CDR2 YNLKQL (reference sequence). CDR3 size: 14 residues. Here the CDR3 reads CASSQVGDTGQLYF. The sequenced part of the CDR3 DNA is TGTGCCAGCAGCCAAGTAGGGGACACCGGG.

In the case of this clone: Gene labels here are mouse ones. The missing CDR3 end, 4 residues past where the read stops, is filled in from the germline J gene. Additional DNA sequences in this sample encode the identical CDR3. The rearrangement uses TRBV13-2 and TRBJ2-3; TRBD2 matches at 10 bases. Losses at the gene ends were 0 bases for V and 3 bases for J; bases not matched to a gene: 1. Germline V gene sequence: CDR1 NNHNN, CDR2 SYGAGS (reference sequence). The CDR3 has 15 amino acids. The CDR3 bases that were read are TGTGCCAGCGGTGATGCTGGGGGGGCGGCAGAA. It codes for CASGDAGGAAE. The full CDR3 protein is CASGDAGGAAETLYF.

About this clone: Genes here carry mouse names. The observed sequence ends 4 residues before the CDR3 terminus, with the missing tail filled in from the germline J gene. This chain joins TRBV13-1 and TRBJ2-1; 8 positions match TRBD1. This CDR3 contains 14 residues. V shed 4 bases and J 3 bases; nucleotides not matched to a gene: 3. The V gene's germline CDR1 is NSHNY and CDR2 SYGAGN. The covered CDR3 bases are TGTGCCAGCAGTCGCGGGACAGGCTATGCT. It yields the protein CASSRGTGYA. The whole CDR3 sequence is CASSRGTGYAEQFF.

A remark on this clone: The gene names given are mouse names. The read falls 4 residues short of the CDR3 end, and the missing part is taken from the germline J gene. The chain couples TRBV13-3 to TRBJ2-5, with D possibly being TRBD2 (6 bases). Germline values: CDR1 NNHDY, CDR2 SYVADS. This CDR3 region has 14 residues. The V and J ends lost 5 bases and 0 bases respectively, with 10 bases between them. The CDR3 spells CASSNWVNQDTQYF. CDR3 bases read: TGTGCCAGCAGCAACTGGGTTAACCAAGAC.

There are a few counts of this clone. Mouse germline and gene names are used. The read ends 4 residues before the CDR3 terminus; that terminus is restored from the germline J gene. Other DNA sequences within the sample encode an identical CDR3. The V gene is TRBV5, the J gene TRBJ2-2; 9 nucleotides align to TRBD2. Unmatched junction bases numbered 3, after V lost 4 bases and J lost 0 bases. Germline CDR1 and CDR2: LGHNA and YNLKQL (reference sequence). The CDR3 loop spans 16 amino acids. The chain's CDR3 is CASSPGLGANTGQLYF. CDR3 DNA, as far as it was read: TGTGCCAGCAGCCCGGGACTGGGAGCAAACACCGGG.

This clone was seen a few times. Mouse gene names apply. Read coverage stops 4 residues before the CDR3 terminus; the germline J gene supplies the remainder. V is TRBV31 and J is TRBJ2-1; D is perhaps TRBD2 (5 bases). V lost 5 bases and J 2 bases, leaving 7 bases between the germline ends. The CDR3 contains 12 residues. Germline CDR1 GKSSPN, CDR2 SITVG. The CDR3 bases that were read are TGTGCCTGGTTGGGGTACTATGCT. This sequence encodes CAWLGYYA. The entire CDR3 protein is CAWLGYYAEQFF.

Note on this clone: The gene names given are mouse names. The read terminates 4 residues ahead of where the CDR3 ends, so the germline J gene completes it. This sequence joins TRBV5 and TRBJ2-2, with D possibly TRBD1 on 5 matching bases. The germline V gene encodes CDR1 LGHNA and CDR2 YNLKQL (reference sequence). The V end was cut by 0 bases, the J end by 6 bases, with 8 bases between. The CDR3 has 14 residues. CDR3 loop: CASSQEGVPGQLYF. The covered CDR3 bases are TGTGCCAGCAGCCAAGAAGGGGTTCCCGGG.

This clone has a handful of counts. Mouse germline and gene names are used. The read stops 4 residues short of the end of the CDR3; the missing end is completed from the germline J gene. The chain uses TRBV13-1 and TRBJ2-1, with 8 bases matching TRBD2. Germline V gene sequence: CDR1 NSHNY, CDR2 SYGAGN. The CDR3 totals 11 residues. The CDR3 bases that were read are TGTGCCAGCGGGGGGGCTCCT. Translated: CASGGAP. The CDR3 in full is CASGGAPEQFF.

About this clone itself: The germline and genes are mouse ones. The CDR3 sequence: CASSRGDRASQNTLYF. CDR3 DNA, as far as it was read: TGTGCTAGCAGTAGAGGGGACAGGGCTAGTCAAAAC. The rearrangement links TRBV17 to TRBJ2-4, with TRBD1 identical over 9 bases. The CDR3 end falls 4 residues outside the read, so it is completed with the germline J gene. Germline CDR1 is MNHDT and CDR2 is YYDKIL. V trimming: 1 base; J trimming: 0 bases; junction bases outside the gene matches: 2. The CDR3 loop spans 16 amino acids.

This clone was observed a handful of times. Germline and genes here are mouse. The CDR3 end falls 4 residues outside the read, so it is completed with the germline J gene. This chain joins TRBV4 and TRBJ2-3; D possibly corresponds to TRBD2 (5 bases). The germline V and J ends were trimmed by 3 bases and 1 base, with 5 bases remaining between them. The CDR3 sequence is 13 residues long. Germline V gene lookup returns CDR1 LGHDT and CDR2 YNNKQL (reference sequence). CDR3 DNA, as far as it was read: TGTGCCAGCAGCTACTGGGGTGCAGAA. Translated, it gives CASSYWGAE. The full CDR3 reads CASSYWGAETLYF.

A remark on this clone: Mouse germline and gene names are used. The missing CDR3 end, 4 residues past where the read stops, is filled in from the germline J gene. This CDR3 is also generated by other DNA sequences in the sample. The V and J genes are TRBV13-2 and TRBJ2-1; TRBD2 aligns across 7 bases. With V trimmed by 6 bases and J by 3 bases, 3 bases remained unmatched. Per germline, CDR1 NNHNN and CDR2 SYGAGS (reference sequence). The CDR3 runs 13 residues. CDR3 protein: CASAGGGYAEQFF. The covered CDR3 bases are TGTGCCAGCGCCGGGGGGGGCTATGCT.

This clone was observed a handful of times. All gene names here are mouse names. From the germline J gene comes the end of the CDR3, since the read stops 4 residues before it. This specimen includes other DNA sequences encoding the same CDR3. J is TRBJ1-1 and V is TRBV13-2; D remains unclear. V gave up 0 bases and J gave up 3 bases, with 3 bases separating them. This CDR3 contains 12 residues. Germline V CDR1 and CDR2: NNHNN, SYGAGS (reference sequence). The CDR3 loop reads CASGDADTEVFF. The DNA read from the CDR3 is TGTGCCAGCGGTGATGCAGACACA.

This clone appeared a few times. Each gene name is a mouse one. The sequenced fragment ends 4 residues before the CDR3 boundary, so the rest is inferred from the germline J gene. The V and J genes are TRBV14 and TRBJ2-1, with D unresolved. Germline V gives CDR1 SGHDT, CDR2 FRDEAV. The CDR3 is 9 residues long. The CDR3 spells CASQAEQFF. The CDR3 DNA, read in part, is TGTGCCAGCCAGGCT.